The T cell receptor beta chain described here comes from a study of T cells after yellow fever vaccination (dated by TCRdb to about 2019). In the study overall: The SMART-Seq v4 Ultra Low Input RNA kit was used to prepare libraries from fractions with low cell numbers. Blood was drawn at multiple timepoints before and after primary and secondary immunization, with bulk PBMC replicates and cell subsets isolated. Two healthy male donors, one aged 18 to 29 and one aged 30 to 40 years, made up the cohort. To follow T-cell clones before and after both primary and booster YFV17D yellow fever vaccination, bulk TCR alpha and beta repertoires underwent longitudinal sequencing. Overall results and qualifications from the work: Computational filtering was required because FACS-sorted repertoires could contain abundant contaminating clonotypes from the bulk population. A small share of clonotypes was detected in both CD4 and CD8 compartments, with the overlap likely arising from convergent recombination. Because the study included only two donors, the extent to which the findings can be generalized is limited. The secondary T-cell response was found to be weaker but faster than the primary response, with a peak reached on day 5 rather than on day 15. After the booster, most of the clones that had expanded following primary vaccination were detected again (almost 98% of CD4 and around 87% of CD8), which suggests that memory was broadly maintained.

This clonotype has more than one count but fewer than ten. Its recognized antigen is unknown. Per-base quality was not reported, and no clone a single base away is much larger than it. Counted from cysteine to phenylalanine, this CDR3 has 19 amino acids. Just CDR3 DNA is preserved here, 57 bases in frame from base 1. V is pared back by 5 bases and J by 3 bases, with 30 bases lying between the germline termini. CDR1 and CDR2 were assigned from the germline V gene (reference sequence) as SGHKS and YYEKEE. The treatment or condition label, as the study defines it: live attenuated yellow fever vaccine strain. Two biological replicates of bulk PBMCs were collected at each blood-draw timepoint. A standard Ficoll-Paque protocol was used to isolate PBMCs from peripheral blood. TriZol was used to extract RNA from bulk PBMCs, CD4 and CD8 fractions, and dextramer-positive and dextramer-negative fractions. Data came from an Illumina NovaSeq 6000. Synthesis of TCR cDNA relied on 5'RACE template switching, a step that introduced a universal primer site along with unique molecular identifiers. Priming of cDNA synthesis was performed from both the TCR alpha and TCR beta constant segments. Two PCR steps were used to amplify libraries, with sample barcodes and sequencing adapters being added in the second step. Sequencing of the libraries was done on either Illumina HiSeq 2500 (2x100 bp) or NovaSeq (2x150 bp). The authors processed their data as follows. MIGEC was used to demultiplex reads and collapse the reads into UMI consensus sequences, and MiXCR was used for V(D)J alignment. Vaccine-responding clonotypes were identified with edgeR using replicate PBMC samples, with FDR below 0.01 and a log2 fold change above 5 up to day 15 being required. Bulk clonotypes were assigned CD4 or CD8 identity according to which sequenced CD4 or CD8 repertoire held them at higher abundance. Using fastp trimming at Q25 and MiXCR clonotype assembly, TCRdb reanalyzed the public sequencing data and kept in-frame beta chains. Each CDR3 protein appears once, grouped with its most common genes and DNA. TCRdb's processing, not the authors' own work, is the source of the V and J calls. In this sample the table shows a few hundred thousand distinct CDR3 sequences, approximately 18% of which occur a single time. The ten top clones hold 15% to 20% of the sample.

This receptor was taken from a man between 18 and 35 years old who received the YFV17D yellow fever vaccine. Specimen: PBMCs, collected before the yellow fever booster vaccination. Rearrangement joined TRBV5-5 to TRBJ2-7; TRBD1 is perhaps the D gene, given 6 matching bases. The DNA is as follows: TGTGCCAGCAGTTCAAGGTCAACCGATTACAGGGTTGGTGGCTACGAGCAGTACTTC. It is translated as CASSSRSTDYRVGGYEQYF.